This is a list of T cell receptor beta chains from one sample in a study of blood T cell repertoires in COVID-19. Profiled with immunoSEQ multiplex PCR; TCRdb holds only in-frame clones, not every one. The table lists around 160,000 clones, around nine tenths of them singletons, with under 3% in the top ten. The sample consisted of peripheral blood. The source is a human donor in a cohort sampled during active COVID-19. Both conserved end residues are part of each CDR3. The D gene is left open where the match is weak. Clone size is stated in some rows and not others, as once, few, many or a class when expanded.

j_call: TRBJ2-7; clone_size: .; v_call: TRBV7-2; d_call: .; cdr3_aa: CASSFSWTEDEQYF; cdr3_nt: TGTGCCAGCAGCTTTTCATGGACGGAGGACGAGCAGTACTTC
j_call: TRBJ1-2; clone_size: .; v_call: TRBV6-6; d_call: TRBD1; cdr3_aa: CASSTDRGLGYTF; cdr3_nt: TGTGCCAGCAGTACGGACAGGGGGCTCGGCTACACCTTC
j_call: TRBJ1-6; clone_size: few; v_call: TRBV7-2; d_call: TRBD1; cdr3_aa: CASSPGTGGVSPLHF; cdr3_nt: TGTGCCAGCAGCCCAGGGACAGGGGGAGTGTCACCCCTCCACTTT
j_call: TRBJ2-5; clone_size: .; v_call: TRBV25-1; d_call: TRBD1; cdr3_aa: CASSDRQGHQETQYF; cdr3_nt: TGTGCCAGCAGTGATCGACAGGGCCACCAAGAGACCCAGTACTTC
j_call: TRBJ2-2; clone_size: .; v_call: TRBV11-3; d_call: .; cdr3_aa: CASSLQSNTGELFF; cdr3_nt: TGTGCCAGCAGCTTACAGTCGAACACCGGGGAGCTGTTTTTT
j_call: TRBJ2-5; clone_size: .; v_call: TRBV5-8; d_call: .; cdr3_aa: CASSLEFGLAQETQYF; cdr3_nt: TGTGCCAGCAGCTTGGAGTTCGGGCTAGCGCAAGAGACCCAGTACTTC
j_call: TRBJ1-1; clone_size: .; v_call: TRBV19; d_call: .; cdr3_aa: CASSMGKPGSEAFF; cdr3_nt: TGTGCCAGTAGTATGGGGAAACCGGGGTCTGAAGCTTTCTTT
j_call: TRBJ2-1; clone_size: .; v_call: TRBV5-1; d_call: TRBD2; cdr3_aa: CASSPGLARLAVGFF; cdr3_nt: TGCGCCAGCAGCCCCGGACTAGCCAGATTGGCCGTGGGGTTCTTC
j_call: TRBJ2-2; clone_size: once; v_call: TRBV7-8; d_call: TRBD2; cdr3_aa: CASSLGSGGANTGELFF; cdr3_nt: TGTGCCAGCAGCTTAGGTAGCGGGGGAGCGAACACCGGGGAGCTGTTTTTT
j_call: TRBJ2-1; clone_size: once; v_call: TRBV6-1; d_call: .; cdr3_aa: CASSEASLSEQFF; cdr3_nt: TGTGCCAGCAGTGAGGCTAGCCTGAGTGAGCAGTTCTTC
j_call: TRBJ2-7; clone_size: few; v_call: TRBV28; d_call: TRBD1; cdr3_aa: CASSLGQGAREQYF; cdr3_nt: TGTGCCAGCAGTTTGGGGCAGGGGGCAAGGGAGCAGTACTTC
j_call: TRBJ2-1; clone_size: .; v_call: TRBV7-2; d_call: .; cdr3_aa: CASSLGRGSYNEQFF; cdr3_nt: TGTGCCAGCAGCTTAGGCAGGGGATCCTACAATGAGCAGTTCTTC
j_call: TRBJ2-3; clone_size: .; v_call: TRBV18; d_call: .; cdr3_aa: CASSPGLSSTDTQYF; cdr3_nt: TGTGCCAGCTCACCAGGACTATCTAGCACAGATACGCAGTATTTT
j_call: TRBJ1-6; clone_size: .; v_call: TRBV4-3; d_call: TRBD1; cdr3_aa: CASSQETGVDSPLHF; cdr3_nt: TGCGCCAGCAGCCAGGAGACAGGGGTAGATTCACCCCTCCACTTT
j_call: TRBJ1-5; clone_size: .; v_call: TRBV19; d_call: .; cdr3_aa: CASSIGMNNQPQHF; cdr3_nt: TGTGCCAGTAGTATCGGGATGAACAATCAGCCCCAGCATTTT
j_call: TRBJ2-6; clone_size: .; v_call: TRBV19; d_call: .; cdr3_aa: CASSMNGRESSGANVLTF; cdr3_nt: TGTGCCAGTAGTATGAATGGTCGTGAGAGCTCTGGGGCCAACGTCCTGACTTTC
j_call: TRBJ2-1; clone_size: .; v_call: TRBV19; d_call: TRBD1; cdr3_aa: CASRLQGWYNEQFF; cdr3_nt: TGTGCCAGTAGACTACAGGGGTGGTACAATGAGCAGTTCTTC
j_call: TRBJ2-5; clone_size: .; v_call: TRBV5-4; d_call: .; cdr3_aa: CASSTKTGPEETQYF; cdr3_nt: TGTGCCAGCAGCACGAAGACAGGCCCGGAGGAGACCCAGTACTTC
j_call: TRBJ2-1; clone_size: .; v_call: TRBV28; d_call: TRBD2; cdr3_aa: CASSITGLAGALNEQFF; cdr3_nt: TGTGCCAGCAGTATAACCGGACTAGCGGGGGCTCTGAATGAGCAGTTCTTC
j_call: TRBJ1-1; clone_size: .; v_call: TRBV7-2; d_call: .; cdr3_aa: CASSLVIQGNTEAFF; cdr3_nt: TGTGCCAGCAGCTTAGTAATTCAGGGCAACACTGAAGCTTTCTTT